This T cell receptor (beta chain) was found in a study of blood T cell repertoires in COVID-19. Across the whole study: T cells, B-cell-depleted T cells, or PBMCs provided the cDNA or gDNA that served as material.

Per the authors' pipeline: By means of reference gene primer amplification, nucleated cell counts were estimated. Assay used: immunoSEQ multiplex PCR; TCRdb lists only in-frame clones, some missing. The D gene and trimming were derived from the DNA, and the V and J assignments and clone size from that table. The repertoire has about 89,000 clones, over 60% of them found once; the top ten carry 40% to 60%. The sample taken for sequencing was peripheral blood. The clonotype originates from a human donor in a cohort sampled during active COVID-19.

This CDR3 reads CASAPQGVGWETQYF. CDR3 nucleotide sequence: TGTGCCAGCGCGCCCCAGGGGGTAGGGTGGGAGACCCAGTACTTC. The chain uses TRBV28 and TRBJ2-5, with 7 positions matching TRBD1. Trimming took 8 bases from V and 5 from J; bases not matched to a gene: 14. Germline V gives CDR1 MDHEN, CDR2 SYDVKM. The CDR3 loop spans 15 amino acids.